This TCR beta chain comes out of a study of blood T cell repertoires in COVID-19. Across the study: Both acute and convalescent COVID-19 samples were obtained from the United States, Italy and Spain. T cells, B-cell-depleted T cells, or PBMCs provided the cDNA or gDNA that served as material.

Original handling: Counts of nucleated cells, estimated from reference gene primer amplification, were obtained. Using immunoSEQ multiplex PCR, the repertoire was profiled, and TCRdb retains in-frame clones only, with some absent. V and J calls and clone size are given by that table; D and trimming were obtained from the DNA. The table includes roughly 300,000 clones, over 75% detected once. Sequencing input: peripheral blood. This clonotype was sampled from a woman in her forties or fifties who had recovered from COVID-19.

CDR3 coding DNA: TGTGCCAGCAGCCACCGGACTACTGGGGCCAACGTCCTGACTTTC. This gives the protein CASSHRTTGANVLTF. The V and J genes are TRBV7-3 and TRBJ2-6, with D tentatively TRBD2 (6 bases). Between the trimmed V and J ends, which lost 5 bases and 2 bases, there was a span of 10 bases. Germline V CDR1 and CDR2: SGHTA, FQGTGA. This CDR3 is built from 15 residues. The full variable domain, with the rest looked up from reference TRBV7-3 and TRBJ2-6, is GAGVSQTPSNKVTEKGKYVELRCDPISGHTALYWYRQSLGQGPEFLIYFQGTGAADDSGLPNDRFFAVRPEGSVSTLKIQRTERGDSAVYLCASSHRTTGANVLTFGAGSRLTVL.